This entry concerns a single TCR beta chain. The entry originates in a study of blood T cell repertoires in COVID-19. Study summary: Sites in the United States, Italy and Spain provided acute and convalescent COVID-19 samples. The analysed material was cDNA or gDNA that came from T cells, B-cell-depleted T cells, or PBMCs.

Germline V CDR1 and CDR2: SNHLY, FYNNEI. The CDR3 is made up of 15 amino acids. The V end lost 1 base, the J end lost 9 bases, and 18 bases lay between the germline ends. Original processing notes: Counts of nucleated cells, estimated from reference gene primer amplification, were obtained. Data came from immunoSEQ multiplex PCR; TCRdb stores just in-frame clones and leaves some out. The DNA was the basis for D and trimming; V, J and clone size are from that table. Altogether 20,000 to 30,000 clones are present, about 83% being singletons, with the ten largest covering 20% to 30%. The chain combines TRBV2 with TRBJ2-5; a possible D gene is TRBD2 (5 bases). This sequence originates from a human donor with active COVID-19. The donor label of this sample is uncertain. Input material: peripheral blood. The CDR3 is CASSEGTLSTTAQYF. DNA for the CDR3: TGTGCCAGCAGTGAAGGGACTCTAAGTACGACGGCCCAGTACTTC.